Reported below is one T cell receptor beta chain. This entry is derived from a study of blood T cell repertoires in COVID-19. The wider study: Samples came from the United States, Italy and Spain, spanning acute and convalescent COVID-19.

This CDR3 is 14 amino acids long. CDR1 is MNHEY and CDR2 is SVGAGI in the germline V gene. With 4 bases removed from V and 4 bases from J, the gap between germline ends came to 13 bases. In the source study's methods: By means of reference gene primer amplification, nucleated cell counts were estimated. Clones were read by immunoSEQ multiplex PCR, and TCRdb kept only the in-frame ones, dropping some. V and J calls and clone size follow that table, whereas D and trimming were derived from the DNA. The table records some 200,000 clones, roughly 80% of them present only once. The study drew participants aged about 18 to 95 years from 20 to 30 US areas.

The V gene is TRBV6-5, the J gene TRBJ1-2, with D possibly matching TRBD1 (5 bases). Sequenced: PBMCs or T cells enriched from blood (not recorded which). The source is a woman aged 40 to 50 with acute COVID-19. CDR3 amino acids: CASSSSDSIYGYTF. Written as DNA, the CDR3 is TGTGCCAGCAGTTCCAGCGACAGTATCTATGGCTACACCTTC.